Detailed here is one T cell receptor (beta chain). Its antigen remains undetermined. No much larger clone is present one base from it, and per-base qualities are unavailable. The source of the sample is a study of cytomegalovirus exposure and HLA in healthy donors (dated by TCRdb to the late 2010s). With regard to the full study: According to an earlier analysis of around 600 of the donors, about 180 million T cells yielded some 120 million unique TCR beta sequences and 276 Gb of sequence data. Donor age, sex, ethnicity and CMV serostatus were collected together with the repertoire data. Of the roughly 390 genotyped donors, 81% were placed in the genetic ancestry cluster associated with self-reported Caucasian donors. To predict cytomegalovirus infection status, the study combined high-throughput TCR immunosequencing, statistical association of individual TCRs with disease status, and machine learning. Roughly 5 DR-DQ haplotypes were handled as single units for association and clustering, since linkage in the cohort was strong. The study aimed to test whether cataloging public T cell receptors could reveal signatures of past pathogen exposure. Using immunosequencing, the study profiled T cell repertoires from 500 to 800 subjects and related those repertoires to cytomegalovirus serostatus. About 320 gigabases of sequencing data and approximately 85 million unique TCR sequences were included in an early release covering about 620 HLA-typed donors. HLA typing covered class I and class II loci at four-digit resolution. The later analysis used no new phenotypic data to find candidate immune exposures, relying instead on TCR beta sequences and their occurrence across donors. Every repertoire in the discovery cohort had been generated on one and the same sequencing platform. On average, roughly 240,000 unique TCR beta nucleotide sequences were sequenced per donor among some 420 genotyped donors of the cohort, with about 19% of those sequences being non-productive. In a later genetic analysis, genome-wide SNP genotypes for about three fifths of the 666 donors were used, and that subset was treated as a discovery cohort. In a later analysis, previously published TCR beta repertoires from 500 to 750 donors were re-analyzed and high-resolution HLA genotyping was added so that TCR occurrence patterns could be studied. An earlier analysis of 587 of the donors used high-throughput TCR beta sequencing to judge whether each TCR beta V gene segment behaved as functional or pseudogenic. A separate validation cohort of about 110 different subjects was used in addition to the roughly 640-subject first cohort. Typing coverage varied by locus: roughly 629-630 donors for A, B, C, DRB1 and DQB1; approximately 500 for DQA1; around 570 for DPA1; roughly 450 for DPB1.

What the research found in general, with its limitations: A later genetic analysis associated a missense DCLRE1C variant with V-gene and J-gene trimming of TCR beta chains, and an independent cohort replicated the association. Several of the top co-occurrence clusters appeared to be linked to parvovirus B19, influenza, CMV and Epstein-Barr virus, according to a later analysis. The study listed 164 TCR beta chains as associated with cytomegalovirus. In an earlier analysis of approximately 600 of the donors, most TCR beta V segments were observed in productive rearrangements about 87% or about 30% of the time, broadly matching IMGT annotations. The classifier was reported to diagnose cytomegalovirus status with high specificity and sensitivity in both the original cohort and the validation cohort. Strong co-occurrence of HLA alleles, especially DR and DQ, made assigning TCR associations to individual alleles difficult. A later analysis associated 15,000 or so TCR beta sequences with specific HLA alleles at a false discovery rate of 0.05. A further reported finding was that TCR beta sequences accurately predicted the HLA-A and HLA-B alleles for most subjects in the first cohort. In a later genetic analysis, fewer N-insertions in productive TCRs were reported among donors in an Asian-associated ancestry cluster than the 666-donor mean. The authors suggested that the approach could potentially be generalized to other disease states and immunological phenotypes. HLA typing was unavailable for some donors at each locus, so association tests used only the typed subset. For the cohort, immune exposure information was limited to CMV serostatus. The presence/absence analyses assumed that sequencing depth was roughly uniform across donors, and that assumption may not be true. Most CMV-associated TCR beta chains appeared to be HLA-restricted in a later analysis, and the HLA associations seemed to be driven largely by CMV exposure. Because the 87-base-pair reads could not distinguish some IMGT-functional V segments, including TRBV6-2 and TRBV6-3, those segments were excluded. In this cohort, only TCR beta chains were sequenced, and detectable features were limited by the absence of alpha or paired-chain data. Linkage disequilibrium might explain the correlated functional status among segregating V segments, but an unknown experimental factor could not be excluded. Most TCR sequences were observed very rarely across donors, whereas some public TCRs were present in many individuals. A cluster of highly shared sequence variants was judged likely to represent a technical artifact of the sequencing pipeline. Three of the identified cytomegalovirus-associated TCR beta chains were confirmed in vitro to be specific for cytomegalovirus antigens. A later analysis found that HLA-associated TCR beta chains were more clonally expanded and had lower generation probabilities than equally common non-associated chains. The earlier analysis of some 540 of the donors excluded fewer than 20 rarely observed V segments, including chromosome 9 orphons, because counts were too low. In a later analysis, TCR association rates were found to vary across HLA loci, with the most associated TCRs seen for DRB1 alleles and the fewest for HLA-C alleles.

Library generation was performed with the immunoSEQ multiplex PCR assay. For the multiplex PCR, a mixture combining 60 forward primers for TCR Vbeta segments and 13 reverse primers for TCR Jbeta segments was used. Amplification of the CDR3 region of rearranged TCR beta genes was performed with a multiplex PCR assay on genomic DNA. The Illumina HiSeq System was used to sequence the amplified TCR beta libraries as 87-base-pair reads. Under the source paper's analysis protocol: A later analysis counted around 72 million unique TCR beta chains across the approximately 700 repertoires, and approximately 11 million of these chains were shared by at least two donors. To remove PCR and sequencing errors, raw reads were error-corrected and collapsed into unique sequences using a nearest-neighbor algorithm that merged closely related sequences. CDR3 sequences were aligned to IMGT reference sequences to assign V, D and J gene segments. For a sequence to be retained, at least a six-nucleotide match to both a V gene segment and a J gene segment was required. A rearrangement counted as productive if the CDR3 had no stop codons and remained in frame with V and J, and every other rearrangement counted as non-productive. Following IMGT convention, CDR3 was defined as the stretch from the second conserved V-encoded cysteine to the conserved J-encoded phenylalanine. The earlier analysis of 587 of the donors excluded any sequence lacking an unambiguous match to a single V gene segment. An earlier analysis of a few hundred of the donors classified V segments as functional when productive rearrangements were above 56.7% and as segregating when the standard deviation between donors was above 5%. A statistical classification framework was developed to diagnose cytomegalovirus status using the catalog of TCR beta chain sequences. In a later analysis, TCR nucleotide sequences were compared against IMGT/GENE-DB human TR gene sequences so that V and J genes could be assigned. The TCRdist pipeline was used in a later analysis to assign CDR3 sequences and most-parsimonious VDJ recombination scenarios. In a later analysis, each TCR beta chain was defined by its CDR3 amino acid sequence together with its V-gene family, and reads without a unique V-gene family were excluded. In a later analysis, 450 to 600 highly shared, low-generation-probability nucleotide sequences were removed to address suspected cross-contamination and a sequencing artifact. In a later analysis, a clonal expansion index was calculated for each public chain from normalized within-repertoire ranks of inferred template counts. In a later analysis, generation probabilities were computed with a VDJ recombination model fitted to out-of-frame rearrangements, and the resulting probabilities were checked against IGoR. In a later analysis, hypergeometric tests were used to score TCR-TCR, TCR-HLA and TCR-CMV co-occurrence, with a repertoire-size bias correction applied to TCR pairs. False discovery rates were estimated in a later analysis by permuting HLA or CMV assignments 20 times. In a later analysis, co-occurring TCRs were grouped with DBSCAN, and TCRdist sequence similarity was added when clustering was performed within HLA-allele-positive subsets. Repertoires with fewer than 30,000 or more than 120,000 public chains were left out of co-occurrence clustering, as were five repertoires with anomalous nucleotide sharing. Imported from immuneACCESS, the table was reduced by TCRdb to in-frame sequences with V and J called. These copies leave out some clones; in studies compared against another copy, an unresolved V gene accounts for under half, and the cause of the remainder is not known. The V and J calls and the clone size are those of that table, but D and trimming were determined from the DNA. The sample table lists 150,000 or so clones, around three quarters of them with a count of one. The biggest ten clones account for around 3.1% of the sample.

V gives up 6 bases and J gives up 3 bases, and the segment between their germline ends measures 12 bases. CDR1 LNHDA and CDR2 SQIVND were looked up in the germline V gene (reference sequence). From its cysteine to its phenylalanine, the CDR3 spans 14 amino acids. The entry retains the CDR3 DNA only, 42 bases that are in frame from base 1. The cohort was made up of 666 healthy bone marrow donors. At the time of sampling, every cohort member was nominally healthy, though immune exposures that went unrecorded were likely present. The donor was CMV seronegative and was included in the group of about 350 seronegative cohort members. A peripheral blood sample was collected from each donor, and TCR beta sequencing was performed on peripheral blood mononuclear cells. Genomic DNA was extracted from the blood cell samples with the Qiagen DNeasy Blood Extraction Kit.

The source material was PBMCs. This clonotype originated in a woman aged 35 to 49 in good health and CMV-seronegative. Recombination connected TRBV19 to TRBJ2-1; TRBD2 is a weak D gene call, 5 bases matching. The nucleotide sequence is given as TGTGCCAGTAGCACTAGGGAATACTACAATGAGCAGTTCTTC. Its protein is CASSTREYYNEQFF.